Following are 17 T cell receptor beta chains from one sample sequenced in a study of blood T cells in healthy people across ages. A J-beta primer mix and a sample-barcoded 5' primer were used in a second PCR of about 7 to 12 cycles. TCRdb re-called the 5' RACE reads through MiXCR, storing one row per CDR3 protein. In the table there are 600,000 to 900,000 distinct CDR3 sequences, about a quarter of which are singletons. In addition, the sample was reused for a study of T cells of mothers and their children.

Sequenced sample: blood. These receptors all stem from a boy aged 10-17 years in good health.

V is TRBV18 and J is TRBJ2-2; D might be TRBD2 (5 bases). CDR1 and CDR2 (germline): KGHSH, LQKENI. The V and J ends lost 2 bases and 6 bases respectively, with 10 bases between them. This CDR3 has 14 amino acids. For the CDR3, the DNA is TGTGCCAGCTCACCAGGTTCGGGGTCCGGGGAGCTGTTTTTT. Translated: CASSPGSGSGELFF.

A few counts support this clonotype. The chain recombines TRBV6-5 with TRBJ2-7; D unresolved. Germline V lookup: CDR1 MNHEY, CDR2 SVGAGI. CDR3 length: 15 amino acids. Trimming left V 8 bases short and J 2 bases short, with 19 bases between. CDR3 sequence: CASARDPIGPYEQYF. CDR3 in DNA: TGTGCCAGCGCCCGAGACCCCATTGGCCCCTACGAGCAGTACTTC.

The V call is TRBV18, the J call TRBJ1-2, with D uncertain. CDR3 size: 14 residues. Germline V gene lookup returns CDR1 KGHSH and CDR2 LQKENI. The V and J ends lost 3 bases and 0 bases respectively, with 8 bases between them. CDR3 nucleotides: TGTGCCAGCTCACCCGGGGTGACTAACTATGGCTACACCTTC. Translation: CASSPGVTNYGYTF.

This chain connects TRBV6-6 to TRBJ2-1; 8 nucleotides match TRBD1. CDR1 and CDR2 (germline): MNHNY, SVGAGI (reference sequence). This CDR3 has 15 residues. After removal of 7 bases from V and 6 bases from J, the junction contained 11 bases not matched to a gene. This chain's CDR3 is CASNNRDRLINEQFF. In DNA form, the CDR3 reads TGTGCCAGCAACAACCGGGACAGGCTAATCAATGAGCAGTTCTTC.

This clonotype came up a few times. V usage is TRBV27 and J usage is TRBJ1-6; D call uncertain. The germline V gene encodes CDR1 MNHEY and CDR2 SMNVEV (reference sequence). V lost 6 bases, J lost 5 bases, and 14 bases lay in between. CDR3 length: 15 residues. The CDR3 loop reads CASRVGMWDNSPLHF. Here the CDR3 DNA reads TGTGCCAGCAGAGTGGGTATGTGGGATAATTCACCCCTCCACTTT.

This clonotype was observed many times. The CDR3 region has the DNA TGTGCCAGCAGCGGGACAGGCACAGATACGCAGTATTTT. The encoded protein is CASSGTGTDTQYF. This rearrangement joins TRBV9 to TRBJ2-3, with TRBD1 as a possible D gene (6 bases). Deletions cut 3 bases from V and 1 base from J, with 6 bases between. CDR1 is SGDLS, CDR2 YYNGEE, per germline. The CDR3 runs 13 residues. Full variable domain (remainder filled in from reference TRBV9 and TRBJ2-3): DSGVTQTPKHLITATGQRVTLRCSPRSGDLSVYWYQQSLDQGLQFLIQYYNGEERAKGNILERFSAQQFPDLHSELNLSSLELGDSALYFCASSGTGTDTQYFGPGTRLTVL.

This clonotype occurred a few times. This chain connects TRBV4-2 to TRBJ1-5; possibly TRBD1 for D (6 bases). Germline CDR1 LGHNA, CDR2 YNFKEQ. Between the trimmed V and J ends, which lost 4 bases and 3 bases, there was a span of 10 bases. The CDR3 sequence is 14 residues long. The CDR3 loop is CASSPGQFNQPQHF. CDR3 sequence (DNA): TGTGCCAGCAGCCCTGGACAGTTCAATCAGCCCCAGCATTTT.

The V and J genes are TRBV12-3 or TRBV12-4 and TRBJ2-7; D unclear. The CDR3 totals 12 residues. V gave up 3 bases and J gave up 3 bases, with 6 bases separating them. The CDR3: CASSFRIYEQYF. DNA of the CDR3: TGTGCCAGCAGTTTTCGGATCTACGAGCAGTACTTC.

The chain uses TRBV28 and TRBJ1-1; D is possibly TRBD1 (6 bases). V lost 8 bases, J lost 3 bases, and 19 bases lay in between. This CDR3 has 15 amino acids. Germline V gene sequence: CDR1 MDHEN, CDR2 SYDVKM. CDR3 coding DNA: TGTGCCAGCCCTAAGGCAGGGGAGCAGGACACTGAAGCTTTCTTT. It yields the protein CASPKAGEQDTEAFF.

This clonotype was observed a single time. J is TRBJ2-3 and V is TRBV7-9; D may be TRBD2 (6 bases). Trimming took 8 bases from V and 2 from J, leaving 26 bases between them. Germline V CDR1 and CDR2: SEHNR, FQNEAQ (reference sequence). The CDR3 has 18 amino acids. CDR3 bases: TGTGCCAGCCGCCCGGGTTCGCTCCTCGCGGGGAACACAGATACGCAGTATTTT. Translation: CASRPGSLLAGNTDTQYF.

This chain links TRBV10-3 with TRBJ2-3; the match to TRBD2 covers 8 bases. This CDR3 has 15 residues. In germline, CDR1 is ENHRY, CDR2 SYGVKD. Losses at the gene ends were 7 bases for V and 3 bases for J; bases not matched to a gene: 9. In DNA form, the CDR3 reads TGTGCCATCACGGTAGGAGCGGGGGTGACAGATACGCAGTATTTT. Translated: CAITVGAGVTDTQYF.

This clonotype has more than one count but fewer than ten. The chain joins TRBV19 to TRBJ2-7; 9 positions agree with TRBD1. With 5 bases clipped from V and 5 bases from J, the junction kept 13 bases outside the gene matches. Germline assignment: CDR1 LNHDA and CDR2 SQIVND (reference sequence). The CDR3 runs 16 residues. The DNA for the CDR3 is TGTGCCAGTAGTTCGGGGAGCCTGGACAGGGGAGACGAGCAGTACTTC. Translated: CASSSGSLDRGDEQYF.

The CDR3: CASRTRDREVETQYF. The CDR3 coding sequence is TGTGCCAGCAGGACCCGGGACAGGGAGGTGGAGACCCAGTACTTC. The rearrangement links TRBV6-5 to TRBJ2-5; 9 bases map to TRBD1. CDR1 is MNHEY, CDR2 SVGAGI, per germline. V lost 6 bases and J lost 5; bases outside the gene matches: 10. The CDR3 extends over 15 amino acids.

V is TRBV20-1 and J is TRBJ2-5; D remains ambiguous. The germline V gene has CDR1 DFQATT and CDR2 SNEGSKA (reference sequence). V shed 3 bases and J shed 2 bases, with 13 bases lying between them. The CDR3 is 14 residues long. This chain's CDR3 is CSARWADPQETQYF. CDR3 coding DNA: TGCAGTGCTAGGTGGGCAGATCCTCAAGAGACCCAGTACTTC.

V usage is TRBV24-1 and J usage is TRBJ2-3, with 10 bases lining up with TRBD1. Germline CDR1 is KGHDR and CDR2 is SFDVKD. The CDR3 totals 15 residues. V trimming: 3 bases; J trimming: 6 bases; junction bases outside the gene matches: 5. The CDR3 sequence is CATSDTGTGADTQYF. CDR3 nucleotide sequence: TGTGCCACCAGTGATACCGGGACAGGGGCCGATACGCAGTATTTT.

This clonotype has only a few counts. The chain couples TRBV18 to TRBJ1-2; D is uncertain. CDR1 is KGHSH, CDR2 LQKENI, per germline. This CDR3 comprises 12 residues. Trimming removed 3 bases from V and 8 bases from J, with 10 bases in between. In nucleotides, the CDR3 is TGTGCCAGCTCACCTGGAGGGAAGGGCTACACCTTC. Its protein is CASSPGGKGYTF.

This sequence joins TRBV20-1 and TRBJ1-6; 7 bases fit TRBD1. The junction had 9 bases not matched to a gene; V was cut back by 0 bases and J by 7 bases. CDR1 and CDR2 from the germline V gene are DFQATT and SNEGSKA (reference sequence). The CDR3 is 16 amino acids. CDR3 nucleotides: TGCAGTGCTAGAGATTCTAGACAGGGTGGAAATTCACCCCTCCACTTT. Amino acids: CSARDSRQGGNSPLHF.